This TCR beta chain was obtained from a study of cytomegalovirus exposure and HLA in healthy donors. The overall study: Unique TCR beta sequences numbering some 120 million came from approximately 180 million T cells in an earlier analysis.

The PCR ran on 60 Vbeta and 13 Jbeta primers. This table comes from immunoSEQ multiplex PCR, and its TCRdb copy is limited to in-frame clones, with some not included. The sample gives 85,000 to 130,000 clones, about 75% of which show up once; around 5% is in the top ten. Sequences were obtained from PBMCs. The source is a woman aged 18-35 years in good health and CMV-seropositive.

In DNA, the CDR3 is TGTGCCAGCCGATTACTAGCGGGAGTTTGGGAGACCCAGTACTTC. It yields the protein CASRLLAGVWETQYF. The chain uses TRBV7-8 and TRBJ2-5, with 11 positions matching TRBD2. This CDR3 is built from 15 residues. The junction had 10 bases not matched to a gene; V was cut back by 8 bases and J by 5 bases. The germline CDR1 and CDR2 sequences are SGHVS and FQNEAQ.